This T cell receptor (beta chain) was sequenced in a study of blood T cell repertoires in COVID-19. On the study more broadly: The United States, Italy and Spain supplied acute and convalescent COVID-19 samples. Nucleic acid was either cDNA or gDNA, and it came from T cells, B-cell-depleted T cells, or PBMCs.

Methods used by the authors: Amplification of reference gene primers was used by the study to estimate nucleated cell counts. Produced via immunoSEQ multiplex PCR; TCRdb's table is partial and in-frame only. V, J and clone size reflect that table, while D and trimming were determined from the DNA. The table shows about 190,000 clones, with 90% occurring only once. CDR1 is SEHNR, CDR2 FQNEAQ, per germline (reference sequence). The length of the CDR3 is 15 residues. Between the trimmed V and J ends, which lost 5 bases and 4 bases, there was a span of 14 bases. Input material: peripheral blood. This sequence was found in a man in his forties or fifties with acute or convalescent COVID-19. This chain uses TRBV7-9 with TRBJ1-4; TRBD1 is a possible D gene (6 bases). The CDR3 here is CASSTKTGVNEKLFF. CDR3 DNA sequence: TGTGCCAGCAGCACAAAGACAGGAGTTAATGAAAAACTGTTTTTT.